These 21 T cell receptor beta chains came from one sample sequenced in a study of blood T cell repertoires in COVID-19. The table came from immunoSEQ multiplex PCR; TCRdb's copy has only in-frame clones and leaves some out. The sample has about 93,000 clones, about 80% seen once. The sequencing sample was made of peripheral blood. These receptors were obtained from a human donor in a cohort sampled during active COVID-19.

The chain carries TRBV7-9 and TRBJ2-1; 10 bases match TRBD2. The germline V gene encodes CDR1 SEHNR and CDR2 FQNEAQ (reference sequence). The CDR3 totals 18 residues. Trimming took 5 bases from V and 3 from J; bases not matched to a gene: 13. CDR3 nucleotides: TGTGCCAGCAGCCGACCAAAAGCGGGGGGGCGGGTCTACAATGAGCAGTTCTTC. The encoded protein is CASSRPKAGGRVYNEQFF.

This chain links TRBV5-1 with TRBJ2-1, with TRBD2 identical over 13 bases. This CDR3 has 15 amino acids. Trimming took 3 bases from V and 10 from J; bases not matched to a gene: 7. The germline gives CDR1 SGHRS, CDR2 YFSETQ. The CDR3 bases are TGCGCCAGCAGCTCACTAGCGGGGGGGCCGCGGGAGCAGTTCTTC. Protein: CASSSLAGGPREQFF.

The chain has TRBV18 and TRBJ2-6; D might be TRBD1 (6 bases). The CDR3 has 19 amino acids. V dropped 3 bases and J dropped 0 bases, with 18 bases sitting between them. The V gene's germline CDR1 is KGHSH and CDR2 LQKENI. The CDR3 DNA reads TGTGCCAGCTCACCGAGTCGCAGGGGTCTTAACTCTGGGGCCAACGTCCTGACTTTC. Its translation is CASSPSRRGLNSGANVLTF.

The CDR3 DNA reads as TGTGCCAGCAGCACCCGAGGTAGCGGGGGACCCAACACCGGGGAGCTGTTTTTT. Translating gives CASSTRGSGGPNTGELFF. The genes are TRBV9 and TRBJ2-2, with 9 bases lining up with TRBD2. Germline V gene data show CDR1 as SGDLS and CDR2 as YYNGEE. J lost 2 bases, V lost 4 bases, and 12 bases had no gene match. CDR3 length: 18 amino acids.

The V and J genes are TRBV2 and TRBJ1-4; TRBD1 matches 7 bases. The ends lost 5 bases at V and 5 bases at J; junction bases unmatched: 8. Germline lookup yields CDR1 SNHLY and CDR2 FYNNEI. This CDR3 has 15 amino acids. As DNA, the CDR3 is TGTGCCAGCAGTAAACAGGGGAATACCAATGAAAAACTGTTTTTT. As protein: CASSKQGNTNEKLFF.

The V call is TRBV2, the J call TRBJ1-3; D unresolved. CDR1 SNHLY and CDR2 FYNNEI come from the germline V gene. The ends were cut back, 3 bases at V and 4 bases at J, with 13 bases in the middle. The CDR3 contains 15 residues. The DNA of the CDR3 is TGTGCCAGCAGTGAGGCCCTTGGGCAAGGAAACACCATATATTTT. It is translated as CASSEALGQGNTIYF.

As to this clone: At the DNA level, this CDR3 is encoded by other sequences in the same sample as well. CDR3 nucleotide sequence: TGCAGCGTTGAAGGTCGGCAGGGGTACGAGCAGTACTTC. Translating it yields CSVEGRQGYEQYF. The chain uses TRBV29-1 and TRBJ2-7; a weak D match, TRBD1 (6 bases). The CDR3 has 13 residues. V lost 1 base and J 4 bases, leaving 11 bases between the germline ends. Germline CDR1 and CDR2: SQVTM and ANQGSEA.

This chain links TRBV16 with TRBJ2-2; no clear D gene. Germline V lookup: CDR1 KGHSY, CDR2 FQNENV. Between the trimmed V and J ends, which lost 2 bases and 3 bases, there was a span of 7 bases. This CDR3 spans 14 amino acids. The CDR3 region is CASSQERHTGELFF. The CDR3 coding sequence is TGTGCCAGCAGCCAAGAGCGTCACACCGGGGAGCTGTTTTTT.

This clone was seen only once. The rearrangement links TRBV5-5 to TRBJ1-2, with D possibly being TRBD1 (5 bases). V lost 3 bases and J 7 bases, leaving 16 bases between the germline ends. Per the germline V gene, CDR1 is SGHKS and CDR2 is YYEKEE (reference sequence). The CDR3 has 14 residues. CDR3 sequence: CASSSLTGPGGYTF. The DNA of the CDR3 is TGTGCCAGCAGCTCACTAACAGGACCGGGTGGCTACACCTTC.

The V call is TRBV5-1, the J call TRBJ2-1, with TRBD2 matching 8 bases. Per the germline V gene, CDR1 is SGHRS and CDR2 is YFSETQ. Trimming took 4 bases from V and 7 from J; bases not matched to a gene: 7. This CDR3 has 14 residues. CDR3 region: CASSLGGALNEQFF. CDR3 DNA: TGCGCCAGCAGCCTCGGGGGGGCGTTGAATGAGCAGTTCTTC.

The chain combines TRBV6-5 with TRBJ1-1, with D maybe TRBD1 (6 bases). Germline assignment: CDR1 MNHEY and CDR2 SVGAGI. CDR3 length: 16 amino acids. V was shortened by 2 bases and J by 5 bases, with 18 bases between the two germline ends. This chain's CDR3 is CASSYGQGILRTEAFF. CDR3 bases: TGTGCCAGCAGTTACGGGCAGGGGATACTCAGAACTGAAGCTTTCTTT.

The chain carries TRBV5-1 and TRBJ2-3, with 7 bases fitting TRBD1. There are 16 residues in the CDR3. Germline V gene lookup returns CDR1 SGHRS and CDR2 YFSETQ. With V trimmed by 0 bases and J by 10 bases, 14 bases remained unmatched. The CDR3 bases are TGCGCCAGCAGCTTGGGCACAGGGGCCCGGCCGGAGGCGCAGTATTTT. This translates into CASSLGTGARPEAQYF.

This rearrangement joins TRBV28 to TRBJ1-5, with D perhaps TRBD1 (6 bases). CDR3 length: 13 amino acids. Germline V gene data show CDR1 as MDHEN and CDR2 as SYDVKM. V was pared by 4 bases and J by 9 bases, with 13 bases between. In DNA form, the CDR3 reads TGTGCCAGCAGTTCCGGACAGCATCCGCCCCAGCATTTT. This translates into CASSSGQHPPQHF.

This chain connects TRBV5-6 to TRBJ2-2; D might be TRBD1 (6 bases). The CDR3 has 16 residues. The V and J ends lost 4 bases and 3 bases respectively, with 16 bases between them. Germline CDR1 reads SGHDT; CDR2 reads YYEEEE. CDR3 sequence reads: CASSHFNREYTGELFF. The CDR3 DNA is TGTGCCAGCAGCCACTTTAACAGGGAGTACACCGGGGAGCTGTTTTTT.

This clone was seen only a few times. The chain combines TRBV5-1 with TRBJ1-1; D perhaps matches TRBD1 (5 bases). CDR1 is SGHRS and CDR2 is YFSETQ in the germline V gene. Trimming pared 4 bases from V and 7 bases from J, leaving 14 bases between. The CDR3 loop spans 13 amino acids. The CDR3 is CASSTGTGVEAFF. The CDR3 bases are TGCGCCAGCAGCACCGGGACTGGAGTTGAAGCTTTCTTT.

V gene TRBV19 combines with J gene TRBJ2-2; 7 bases agree with TRBD1. J lost 0 bases, V lost 6 bases, and 25 bases had no gene match. This CDR3 is 22 amino acids long. Germline CDR1 and CDR2: LNHDA and SQIVND (reference sequence). The CDR3 is CASSPRGYAGQADFANTGELFF. CDR3 coding DNA: TGTGCCAGTAGCCCTAGGGGGTACGCCGGACAGGCTGATTTCGCGAACACCGGGGAGCTGTTTTTT.

This CDR3 reads CAWSPALAGGETQYF. CDR3 nucleotides: TGTGCCTGGAGCCCTGCTTTAGCGGGGGGTGAGACCCAGTACTTC. The chain is built from TRBV30 and TRBJ2-5, with 10 bases that match TRBD2. Trimming removed 3 bases from V and 5 bases from J; junction bases left unmatched: 9. Germline loops: CDR1 GTSNPN, CDR2 SVGIG (reference sequence). The CDR3 sequence is 15 residues long.

The V call is TRBV11-2, the J call TRBJ2-7; tentatively, D is TRBD1 (5 bases). V lost 4 bases and J 2 bases, leaving 12 bases between the germline ends. The CDR3 spans 14 residues. Germline V lookup: CDR1 SGHAT, CDR2 FQNNGV. The CDR3 is CASSSQAGTYEQYF. CDR3 DNA sequence: TGTGCCAGCAGCTCACAGGCAGGAACCTACGAGCAGTACTTC.

V is TRBV7-9 and J is TRBJ2-3; D gene uncertain. Germline V lookup: CDR1 SEHNR, CDR2 FQNEAQ (reference sequence). V was cut by 6 bases and J by 0 bases, with 10 bases left in between. The CDR3 is 14 amino acids. Written as DNA, the CDR3 is TGTGCCAGCAGTTCCGGTTCTAGCACAGATACGCAGTATTTT. Residues: CASSSGSSTDTQYF.

This sequence joins TRBV4-1 and TRBJ2-7; D is undetermined. This CDR3 region has 14 residues. Per the germline V gene, CDR1 is MGHRA and CDR2 is YSYEKL. The V end lost 1 base, the J end lost 2 bases, and 9 bases lay between the germline ends. CDR3 in amino acids: CASSQAGTTYEQYF. CDR3 DNA sequence: TGCGCCAGCAGCCAAGCGGGTACCACCTACGAGCAGTACTTC.

The chain has TRBV6-6 and TRBJ2-1; 9 nucleotides agree with TRBD2. V shed 4 bases and J 0 bases; nucleotides not matched to a gene: 4. This CDR3 region has 16 residues. Germline CDR1 reads MNHNY; CDR2 reads SVGAGI (reference sequence). CDR3 DNA: TGTGCCAGCAGTTCGACACTAGCGGGCTCCTACAATGAGCAGTTCTTC. As protein: CASSSTLAGSYNEQFF.